This passage covers 10 T cell receptor beta chains from one sample sequenced in a study of Ad26.COV2.S vaccination and SARS-CoV-2 variants. Produced via immunoSEQ multiplex PCR; TCRdb's table is partial and in-frame only. The sample lists about 440,000 clones; about 90% were seen once. Treatment specified: around 19 received Ad26.COV2.S at low or high dose, single or two shots; roughly five received placebo; per-sample allocation not given. The investigators took samples on day 63 after the first vaccine or placebo injection. The sample in question was peripheral blood, obtained in a trial of Ad26.COV2.S vaccine versus placebo. Source of these receptors: a person aged 18-60 years who received the Ad26.COV2.S COVID-19 vaccine or a placebo.

This sequence joins TRBV7-9 and TRBJ1-3, with no clear D. V was clipped by 3 bases and J by 0 bases, with 9 bases between them. This CDR3 is 15 amino acids long. Germline V gene data show CDR1 as SEHNR and CDR2 as FQNEAQ (reference sequence). CDR3 in amino acids: CASSLNWDSGNTIYF. Here the CDR3 DNA reads TGTGCCAGCAGCTTGAACTGGGACTCTGGAAACACCATATATTTT. The full variable domain, completed using reference TRBV7-9 and TRBJ1-3, is DTGVSQNPRHKITKRGQNVTFRCDPISEHNRLYWYRQTLGQGPEFLTYFQNEAQLEKSRLLSDRFSAERPKGSFSTLEIQRTEQGDSAMYLCASSLNWDSGNTIYFGEGSWLTVV.

The V gene is TRBV23-1, the J gene TRBJ1-4; 7 bases map to TRBD1. TRBV23-1 qualifies as an ORF whose function is uncertain. V trimming: 5 bases; J trimming: 0 bases; junction bases outside the gene matches: 12. There are 18 residues in the CDR3. CDR3 in amino acids: CASSWDSPVVATNEKLFF. CDR3 DNA: TGCGCCAGCAGTTGGGACAGCCCGGTAGTTGCAACTAATGAAAAACTGTTTTTT.

The rearrangement uses TRBV7-2 and TRBJ1-6, with 11 bases aligning to TRBD1. Germline V gene sequence: CDR1 SGHTA, CDR2 FQGNSA. The CDR3 is 14 amino acids. V lost 5 bases and J lost 8; bases outside the gene matches: 2. The CDR3 protein is CASSPGQGDSPLHF. CDR3 DNA: TGTGCCAGCAGCCCGGGACAGGGGGATTCACCCCTCCACTTT.

V usage is TRBV5-1 and J usage is TRBJ2-2; D possibly corresponds to TRBD1 (5 bases). Germline assignment: CDR1 SGHRS and CDR2 YFSETQ. The CDR3 is made up of 16 amino acids. Between the trimmed V and J ends, which lost 1 base and 0 bases, there was a span of 10 bases. The CDR3 here is CASSLSAGTNTGELFF. DNA of the CDR3: TGCGCCAGCAGCTTGTCGGCAGGGACGAACACCGGGGAGCTGTTTTTT.

The chain is built from TRBV19 and TRBJ2-1; D is undetermined. CDR3 length: 15 residues. V lost 0 bases and J lost 0, with 6 bases in between. In germline, CDR1 is LNHDA, CDR2 SQIVND (reference sequence). The CDR3: CASSIDGASYNEQFF. In nucleotides, the CDR3 is TGTGCCAGTAGTATAGATGGCGCCTCCTACAATGAGCAGTTCTTC. Full variable domain (rest looked up from reference TRBV19 and TRBJ2-1): DGGITQSPKYLFRKEGQNVTLSCEQNLNHDAMYWYRQDPGQGLRLIYYSQIVNDFQKGDIAEGYSVSREKKESFPLTVTSAQKNPTAFYLCASSIDGASYNEQFFGPGTRLTVL.

This sequence joins TRBV9 and TRBJ2-7; TRBD2 aligns across 13 bases. The V gene's germline CDR1 is SGDLS and CDR2 YYNGEE. The CDR3 is 15 residues long. J gave up 3 bases and V 4 bases, and 4 bases lay outside the gene matches. In DNA form, the CDR3 reads TGTGCCAGCAGCTCCGGGACTAGCGGGGACTACGAGCAGTACTTC. Translating it yields CASSSGTSGDYEQYF.

The genes are TRBV4-2 and TRBJ2-5, with D possibly matching TRBD2 (6 bases). Germline loops: CDR1 LGHNA, CDR2 YNFKEQ. V dropped 4 bases and J dropped 4 bases, with 13 bases sitting between them. The CDR3 covers 14 residues. The CDR3 spells CASSLRMGGETQYF. The CDR3 bases are TGTGCCAGCAGCCTCCGGATGGGGGGAGAGACCCAGTACTTC.

The V gene is TRBV18, the J gene TRBJ1-2, with 12 positions matching TRBD1. Trimming cost V 2 bases and J 7 bases; bases outside gene matches: 5. CDR1 is KGHSH, CDR2 LQKENI, per germline. The CDR3 length is 15 residues. Here the CDR3 DNA reads TGTGCCAGCTCACCAACAGCGGGACAGGGGGCTGGCTACACCTTC. Translation: CASSPTAGQGAGYTF.

The chain recombines TRBV28 with TRBJ2-7; 7 nucleotides align to TRBD1. CDR3 length equals 15 residues. With 5 bases clipped from V and 3 bases from J, the junction kept 10 bases outside the gene matches. CDR1 is MDHEN and CDR2 is SYDVKM in the germline V gene. CDR3 sequence reads: CASSETGAAVYEQYF. CDR3 DNA sequence: TGTGCCAGCAGTGAAACAGGGGCGGCGGTCTACGAGCAGTACTTC.

A word on this clone: This sample also contains other DNA sequences that code for the same CDR3. V is TRBV19 and J is TRBJ2-3, with D tentatively TRBD1 or TRBD2 (5 bases each). This CDR3 has 14 residues. Per germline, CDR1 LNHDA and CDR2 SQIVND (reference sequence). The V and J ends lost 6 bases and 0 bases respectively, with 10 bases between them. The CDR3 loop reads CASSLRDSTDTQYF. CDR3 coding DNA: TGTGCCAGTAGCCTCCGGGACAGCACAGATACGCAGTATTTT.